These 22 T cell receptor beta chains came from one sample sequenced in a study of cytotoxic CD8 clonotypes in ibrutinib-treated CLL. Generated by immunoSEQ multiplex PCR, the TCRdb table keeps only in-frame clones and is missing some. This sample yields roughly 250,000 clones, of which 70% are seen a single time; 15% belongs to the top ten. Sequenced material: PBMCs, taken after 24 months of ibrutinib treatment. These receptors were taken from a human donor with chronic lymphocytic leukemia.

Only a few counts were recorded for this clone. This chain connects TRBV7-9 to TRBJ2-3; 8 bases map to TRBD1. V lost 4 bases and J lost 4; bases outside the gene matches: 10. Germline V gives CDR1 SEHNR, CDR2 FQNEAQ (reference sequence). This CDR3 region has 16 residues. The CDR3 here is CASSSTDRDIADTQYF. The CDR3 bases are TGTGCCAGCAGCTCAACGGACAGGGATATTGCAGATACGCAGTATTTT.

The genes are TRBV29-1 and TRBJ2-5, with 7 bases fitting TRBD1. The CDR3 loop spans 12 amino acids. V was clipped by 5 bases and J by 1 base; unmatched bases: 1. Germline V lookup: CDR1 SQVTM, CDR2 ANQGSEA. The CDR3 bases are TGCAGCGTTCGGACAGGCCAAGAGACCCAGTACTTC. This codes for CSVRTGQETQYF. Full variable domain (outside the CDR3, taken from reference TRBV29-1 and TRBJ2-5): SAVISQKPSRDICQRGTSLTIQCQVDSQVTMMFWYRQQPGQSLTLIATANQGSEATYESGFVIDKFPISRPNLTFSTLTVSNMSPEDSSIYLCSVRTGQETQYFGPGTRLLVL.

The chain has TRBV25-1 and TRBJ2-5, with D tentatively TRBD1 or TRBD2 (7 bases each). Germline lookup yields CDR1 MGHDK and CDR2 SYGVNS. Trimming left V 10 bases short and J 4 bases short, with 19 bases between. The length of the CDR3 is 14 residues. CDR3: CATSPQGRGETQYF. In DNA, the CDR3 is TGTGCCACCTCCCCACAGGGGAGGGGAGAGACCCAGTACTTC.

V gene TRBV18 combines with J gene TRBJ2-3, with D uncertain. CDR1 is KGHSH, CDR2 LQKENI, per germline. The V gene lost 5 bases and the J gene lost 6 bases, with 18 bases spanning the gap. This CDR3 region has 15 residues. Written as DNA, the CDR3 is TGTGCCAGCTCATTCTCCTCCGAGCCGGCGGATACGCAGTATTTT. As protein: CASSFSSEPADTQYF.

The V and J genes are TRBV18 and TRBJ1-4; D remains unclear. Trimming removed 2 bases from V and 8 bases from J, with 9 bases in between. Germline CDR1 KGHSH, CDR2 LQKENI. The CDR3 length is 13 residues. Here the CDR3 DNA reads TGTGCCAGCTCACCATCTACCCCCGAAAAACTGTTTTTT. Its translation is CASSPSTPEKLFF.

The table lists this clone with a few counts. J is TRBJ1-2 and V is TRBV23-1; D remains unclear. TRBV23-1 is an open reading frame, and its role is uncertain. V lost 0 bases to trimming and J lost 8 bases, with 19 bases between them. CDR3 length: 16 amino acids. CDR3 sequence: CASSQSYKLGTRGYTF. CDR3 DNA sequence: TGCGCCAGCAGTCAATCGTACAAGTTGGGCACCAGGGGCTACACCTTC.

CDR3 DNA: TGTGCCAGTAGCCTGGGCAGTGGCTCCTACGAGCAGTACTTC. As protein: CASSLGSGSYEQYF. The V call is TRBV19, the J call TRBJ2-7; D gene uncertain. The CDR3 length is 14 residues. Germline values: CDR1 LNHDA, CDR2 SQIVND (reference sequence). The germline V and J ends were trimmed by 6 bases and 0 bases, with 12 bases remaining between them.

This clone was detected once. The V gene is TRBV13, the J gene TRBJ2-1; TRBD2 matches 10 bases. This CDR3 region has 14 residues. Germline-derived CDR1 and CDR2 are PRHDT and FYEKMQ (reference sequence). Trimming removed 10 bases from V and 3 bases from J; junction bases left unmatched: 6. This CDR3 is CATTEREGYNEQFF. CDR3 sequence (DNA): TGTGCCACCACAGAGCGGGAGGGCTACAATGAGCAGTTCTTC.

This clone was counted only a few times. Germline is not matched at one junction end, which may reflect a read error. The CDR3: CASSMVEAQYF. CDR3 bases: TGTGCCAGCAGCATGGTAGAGGCCCAGTACTTC. V usage is TRBV7-9 and J usage is TRBJ2-5, with D uncertain. This CDR3 contains 11 residues. CDR1 and CDR2 from the germline V gene are SEHNR and FQNEAQ (reference sequence).

V is TRBV6-5 and J is TRBJ2-7, with D possibly being TRBD1 (6 bases). The length of the CDR3 is 13 residues. The germline gives CDR1 MNHEY, CDR2 SVGAGI. V was cut by 8 bases and J by 6 bases, with 17 bases left in between. In DNA form, the CDR3 reads TGTGCCAGCCGCAGCTCCACAGGGTTCGAGCAGTACTTC. It codes for CASRSSTGFEQYF.

The chain couples TRBV21-1 to TRBJ1-5; whether TRBD1, the table's D call, matches the DNA was not checked. TRBV21-1 is tagged as a pseudogene. The CDR3 is 13 amino acids. The CDR3 DNA reads TGTGCCAGCAGCAAAGAGTCCAGGCAGCCCCAGCATTTT. Its translation: CASSKESRQPQHF.

The chain is built from TRBV6-1 and TRBJ2-7; no clear D gene. Trimming cost V 1 base and J 5 bases, with 12 bases left between them. Germline V gene data show CDR1 as MNHNS and CDR2 as SASEGT. CDR3 length equals 14 residues. The CDR3 nucleotides read TGTGCCAGCAGTGAAGGGGCAGGTCTCGACGAGCAGTACTTC. It codes for CASSEGAGLDEQYF.

The gene calls are TRBV9 and TRBJ2-2; 9 bases map to TRBD1. This CDR3 region has 16 residues. The V gene's germline CDR1 is SGDLS and CDR2 YYNGEE. V trimming: 3 bases; J trimming: 5 bases; junction bases outside the gene matches: 8. The CDR3 coding sequence is TGTGCCAGCAGCGAACTTCAGACAGGGGGTACCGGGGAGCTGTTTTTT. Residues: CASSELQTGGTGELFF.

The table lists this clone with a few counts. The chain joins TRBV29-1 to TRBJ1-3, with D unclear. Germline V CDR1 and CDR2: SQVTM, ANQGSEA. The CDR3 length is 13 residues. Between the trimmed V and J ends, which lost 7 bases and 4 bases, there was a span of 14 bases. Here the CDR3 reads CSAASAVGNTIYF. In DNA form, the CDR3 reads TGCAGCGCGGCGTCAGCAGTCGGAAACACCATATATTTT.

V is TRBV28 and J is TRBJ2-1, with TRBD1 as a possible D gene (6 bases). The CDR3 length is 15 residues. V was pared by 4 bases and J by 5 bases, with 15 bases between. The germline gives CDR1 MDHEN, CDR2 SYDVKM. DNA for the CDR3: TGTGCCAGCAGTTCCCTGGGCAGGGGACACAATGAGCAGTTCTTC. Amino acid sequence: CASSSLGRGHNEQFF.

V is TRBV29-1 and J is TRBJ1-2; 7 nucleotides agree with TRBD1. The CDR3 has 13 amino acids. CDR1 is SQVTM, CDR2 ANQGSEA, per germline. Losses at the gene ends were 3 bases for V and 8 bases for J; bases not matched to a gene: 9. CDR3 in amino acids: CSVEPDRHWGYTF. The CDR3 bases are TGCAGCGTTGAGCCGGACAGGCACTGGGGCTACACCTTC.

This chain uses TRBV30 with TRBJ2-5; D is possibly TRBD1 or TRBD2 (6 bases each). Trimming pared 2 bases from V and 1 base from J, leaving 11 bases between. The germline V gene encodes CDR1 GTSNPN and CDR2 SVGIG (reference sequence). The CDR3 is made up of 14 amino acids. The CDR3, as DNA: TGTGCCTGGAGTCCGGGGGCAGCCCAAGAGACCCAGTACTTC. Protein: CAWSPGAAQETQYF.

V is TRBV28 and J is TRBJ2-7, with D possibly being TRBD2 (6 bases). Germline V CDR1 and CDR2: MDHEN, SYDVKM. The V end was cut by 5 bases, the J end by 2 bases, with 13 bases between. CDR3 length equals 14 residues. The DNA for the CDR3 is TGTGCCAGCAGTCCCTGGGGGGACCCCTACGAGCAGTACTTC. This encodes CASSPWGDPYEQYF.

This sequence joins TRBV25-1 and TRBJ2-1; 11 bases agree with TRBD2. V dropped 6 bases and J dropped 4; count of bases not matched to a gene: 8. This CDR3 has 16 residues. Germline CDR1 reads MGHDK; CDR2 reads SYGVNS. CDR3 sequence (DNA): TGTGCCAGCAGCAAAACACTAGCGGGAGAGTACAATGAGCAGTTCTTC. It is translated as CASSKTLAGEYNEQFF. The whole variable domain, filled in from reference TRBV25-1 and TRBJ2-1, reads EADIYQTPRYLVIGTGKKITLECSQTMGHDKMYWYQQDPGMELHLIHYSYGVNSTEKGDLSSESTVSRIRTEHFPLTLESARPSHTSQYLCASSKTLAGEYNEQFFGPGTRLTVL.

This chain connects TRBV9 to TRBJ2-7; TRBD2 is a possible D gene (7 bases). Germline assignment: CDR1 SGDLS and CDR2 YYNGEE. V was trimmed by 0 bases and J by 1 base, leaving 14 bases between them. This CDR3 contains 16 residues. CDR3 protein: CASSVGAGAGSYEQYF. The CDR3 DNA reads TGTGCCAGCAGCGTAGGTGCGGGGGCTGGGTCCTACGAGCAGTACTTC.

Only one count was recorded for this clone. The V gene is TRBV5-6, the J gene TRBJ2-7, with 9 positions matching TRBD2. Per germline, CDR1 SGHDT and CDR2 YYEEEE. V shed 3 bases and J 3 bases; nucleotides not matched to a gene: 16. This CDR3 contains 18 residues. The CDR3 reads CASSSTIIQTSGIYEQYF. CDR3 in DNA: TGTGCCAGCAGCTCAACGATTATACAGACTAGCGGTATCTACGAGCAGTACTTC.

The chain combines TRBV6-6 with TRBJ2-5; D is unresolved. Germline-derived CDR1 and CDR2 are MNHNY and SVGAGI (reference sequence). There are 14 residues in the CDR3. V shed 1 base and J shed 1 base, with 7 bases lying between them. The CDR3 reads CASSYWPTQETQYF. For the CDR3, the DNA is TGTGCCAGCAGTTACTGGCCAACCCAAGAGACCCAGTACTTC.